The 20 T cell receptor beta chains in this list originate from one sample, sequenced in a study of HIV-infected patients and healthy controls. Each CDR3 protein is one row after TCRdb ran MiXCR on the 5' RACE reads. The sample holds tens of thousands of distinct CDR3 sequences; about 17% are singletons and the top ten take under 6%. Source material: CD4+ T cells from blood. The receptors here all came from a human donor in good health.

This clonotype has more than one count but fewer than ten. The rearrangement joins TRBV7-2 to TRBJ2-3; D is possibly TRBD2 (6 bases). The CDR3 spans 16 residues. V was clipped by 2 bases and J by 0 bases, with 12 bases between them. CDR1 SGHTA and CDR2 FQGNSA come from the germline V gene. The CDR3 sequence: CASSLLLSGSTDTQYF. CDR3 DNA: TGTGCCAGCAGCTTACTCCTGAGCGGGAGCACAGATACGCAGTATTTT.

This clonotype was seen more than once but under ten times. The V and J genes are TRBV12-3 or TRBV12-4 and TRBJ2-3; D ambiguous. V was shortened by 3 bases and J by 6 bases, with 16 bases between the two germline ends. This CDR3 contains 15 residues. The CDR3 DNA reads TGTGCCAGCAGTTTGGTACCGCCTGGATTCGATACGCAGTATTTT. It translates to CASSLVPPGFDTQYF.

This clonotype has only a few counts. V and J are TRBV7-9 and TRBJ1-5, with D unresolved. Trimming pared 5 bases from V and 6 bases from J, leaving 11 bases between. Germline assignment: CDR1 SEHNR and CDR2 FQNEAQ (reference sequence). The CDR3 is 13 amino acids. This chain's CDR3 is CASSIGPLQPQHF. The CDR3 coding sequence is TGTGCCAGCAGCATCGGGCCCCTTCAGCCCCAGCATTTT.

There are many counts of this clonotype. This chain links TRBV20-1 with TRBJ2-3; D perhaps matches TRBD2 (5 bases). The V gene lost 6 bases and the J gene lost 1 base, with 20 bases spanning the gap. The CDR3 extends over 16 amino acids. Germline loops: CDR1 DFQATT, CDR2 SNEGSKA (reference sequence). The DNA of the CDR3 is TGCAGTGCCGAGGGAACCGGAGGCAAGGGCACAGATACGCAGTATTTT. Its translation: CSAEGTGGKGTDTQYF.

The chain couples TRBV28 to TRBJ1-6; D possibly corresponds to TRBD1 (5 bases). CDR3 length: 13 residues. The V gene's germline CDR1 is MDHEN and CDR2 SYDVKM. V gave up 5 bases and J gave up 10 bases, with 12 bases separating them. CDR3 in amino acids: CASSRGGRSPLHF. CDR3 DNA: TGTGCCAGCAGTCGGGGGGGAAGATCACCCCTCCACTTT.

Here the CDR3 reads CSARDRPPGKLNQYF. In DNA, the CDR3 is TGCAGTGCTAGAGATCGCCCACCCGGGAAATTAAATCAGTACTTC. The chain combines TRBV20-1 with TRBJ2-7; TRBD2 is a possible D gene (5 bases). Trimming removed 0 bases from V and 10 bases from J, with 22 bases in between. The germline V gene has CDR1 DFQATT and CDR2 SNEGSKA (reference sequence). The length of the CDR3 is 15 residues.

This clonotype appeared many times. V and J are TRBV7-9 and TRBJ2-1; D may be TRBD2 (6 bases). The ends were cut back, 5 bases at V and 4 bases at J, with 24 bases in the middle. Looked up from germline, CDR1 is SEHNR and CDR2 is FQNEAQ (reference sequence). The CDR3 sequence is 18 residues long. Here the CDR3 reads CASSRMASALELYNEQFF. The CDR3 region has the DNA TGTGCCAGCAGCCGAATGGCTAGCGCCTTAGAACTTTACAATGAGCAGTTCTTC.

This chain joins TRBV7-3 and TRBJ1-2, with TRBD1 identical over 7 bases. The CDR3 consists of 13 residues. Germline CDR1 reads SGHTA; CDR2 reads FQGTGA. V shed 3 bases, J shed 6 bases, and the junction held 4 bases outside the gene matches. The CDR3 DNA reads TGTGCCAGCAGCTTGACAGGGACCCATGGCTACACCTTC. Its protein is CASSLTGTHGYTF.

The sample holds many counts of this clonotype. The rearrangement uses TRBV20-1 and TRBJ2-3; 8 bases fit TRBD2. J was trimmed by 3 bases and V by 8 bases; bases with no gene match: 10. Germline V gene lookup returns CDR1 DFQATT and CDR2 SNEGSKA (reference sequence). The CDR3 runs to 14 residues. The CDR3 nucleotides read TGCAGTTTCCAGGGCGGGGGGAGGACAGATACGCAGTATTTT. Its protein is CSFQGGGRTDTQYF.

The CDR3 sequence is CASSLFARTAQETQYF. The CDR3 DNA follows: TGTGCCAGCAGCTTGTTCGCGAGGACAGCCCAAGAGACCCAGTACTTC. The genes are TRBV5-6 and TRBJ2-5; tentative D call: TRBD1 (6 bases). The germline V and J ends were trimmed by 1 base and 1 base, with 14 bases remaining between them. The CDR3 extends over 16 amino acids. The germline V gene encodes CDR1 SGHDT and CDR2 YYEEEE.

The gene calls are TRBV7-3 and TRBJ1-1; D is ambiguous. The germline gives CDR1 SGHTA, CDR2 FQGTGA. This CDR3 comprises 13 residues. Trimming took 3 bases from V and 2 from J, leaving 7 bases between them. The CDR3 sequence: CASSFAANTEAFF. The CDR3 DNA reads TGTGCCAGCAGCTTCGCAGCAAACACTGAAGCTTTCTTT.

J is TRBJ2-1 and V is TRBV7-3; D is perhaps TRBD1 (5 bases). This CDR3 has 15 residues. Germline V CDR1 and CDR2: SGHTA, FQGTGA. V lost 2 bases and J 3 bases, leaving 11 bases between the germline ends. The CDR3 DNA sequence: TGTGCCAGCAGCTTAGAGACAGCCAGCTACAATGAGCAGTTCTTC. Its translation: CASSLETASYNEQFF.

The chain carries TRBV2 and TRBJ1-6, with D unresolved. The CDR3 is made up of 13 amino acids. Looked up from germline, CDR1 is SNHLY and CDR2 is FYNNEI. Deletions cut 9 bases from V and 7 bases from J, with 13 bases between. The CDR3 nucleotides are TGTGCCAGTCTGGGCAGCGGGAATTCACCCCTCCACTTT. It encodes CASLGSGNSPLHF.

In this sample, this clonotype turned up a few times. The chain couples TRBV6-5 to TRBJ1-1, with a tentative D call TRBD1 (5 bases). Trimming left V 0 bases short and J 11 bases short, with 13 bases between. The CDR3 spans 13 residues. From germline, CDR1 is MNHEY and CDR2 SVGAGI. The CDR3 loop is CASSYSGAVRAFF. Here the CDR3 DNA reads TGTGCCAGCAGTTACTCAGGGGCGGTTCGGGCTTTCTTT.

The table lists this clonotype with a few counts. The rearrangement joins TRBV7-2 to TRBJ1-2; D is unclear. Per germline, CDR1 SGHTA and CDR2 FQGNSA. This CDR3 is built from 15 residues. The V and J ends lost 2 bases and 3 bases respectively, with 13 bases between them. The CDR3 nucleotides are TGTGCCAGCAGCTTATTGAGCCAGGTTGACTATGGCTACACCTTC. Translating gives CASSLLSQVDYGYTF.

This clonotype was detected ten times or more. The chain links TRBV20-1 to TRBJ1-5, with TRBD1 identical over 7 bases. V was clipped by 6 bases and J by 3 bases; unmatched bases: 5. Germline V gene sequence: CDR1 DFQATT, CDR2 SNEGSKA (reference sequence). The CDR3 loop spans 13 amino acids. This chain's CDR3 is CSAGTATNQPQHF. The CDR3 coding sequence is TGCAGTGCCGGGACAGCGACCAATCAGCCCCAGCATTTT.

The chain couples TRBV7-2 to TRBJ1-1, with D hard to call. Between the trimmed V and J ends, which lost 6 bases and 0 bases, there was a span of 14 bases. In germline, CDR1 is SGHTA, CDR2 FQGNSA. There are 15 residues in the CDR3. The CDR3 DNA sequence: TGTGCCAGCAGGCCGACAAGTTTAGTGAACACTGAAGCTTTCTTT. This translates into CASRPTSLVNTEAFF.

The chain has TRBV12-3 or TRBV12-4 and TRBJ1-5, with D unresolved. The ends were cut back, 4 bases at V and 0 bases at J, with 10 bases in the middle. This CDR3 has 15 residues. The CDR3 protein is CASSYNPYSNQPQHF. The CDR3 DNA reads as TGTGCCAGCAGTTACAATCCTTATAGCAATCAGCCCCAGCATTTT.

This clonotype occurred many times. V gene TRBV4-3 combines with J gene TRBJ2-1, with D possibly matching TRBD2 (5 bases). Per germline, CDR1 LGHNA and CDR2 YSLEER. The CDR3 runs to 13 residues. Trimming removed 0 bases at V and 9 bases at J, with 9 bases between. The CDR3 protein is CASSQDARAEQFF. The DNA for the CDR3 is TGCGCCAGCAGCCAAGATGCGAGGGCTGAGCAGTTCTTC.

There are a few counts of this clonotype. This rearrangement joins TRBV7-9 to TRBJ2-7, with D possibly matching TRBD2 (7 bases). The CDR3 runs to 14 residues. V was clipped by 5 bases and J by 4 bases, with 15 bases between them. The germline gives CDR1 SEHNR, CDR2 FQNEAQ (reference sequence). This CDR3 is CASSPWGGQYEQYF. Written as DNA, the CDR3 is TGTGCCAGCAGCCCCTGGGGGGGGCAGTACGAGCAGTACTTC.